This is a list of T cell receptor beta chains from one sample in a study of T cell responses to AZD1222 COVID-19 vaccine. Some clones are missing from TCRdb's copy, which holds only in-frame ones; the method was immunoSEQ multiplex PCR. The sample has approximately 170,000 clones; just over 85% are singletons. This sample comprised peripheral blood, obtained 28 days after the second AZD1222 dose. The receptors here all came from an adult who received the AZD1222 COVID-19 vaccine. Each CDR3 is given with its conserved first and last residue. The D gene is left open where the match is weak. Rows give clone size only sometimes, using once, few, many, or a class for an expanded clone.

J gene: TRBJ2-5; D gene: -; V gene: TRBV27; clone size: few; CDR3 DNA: TGTGCCAGCAGTACCGAAAACAGCCAAGAGACCCAGTACTTC; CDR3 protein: CASSTENSQETQYF
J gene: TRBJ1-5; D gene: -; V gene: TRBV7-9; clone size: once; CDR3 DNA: TGTGCCAGCAGCTCCGGGGTCGTCGGTCAGCCCCAGCATTTT; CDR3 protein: CASSSGVVGQPQHF
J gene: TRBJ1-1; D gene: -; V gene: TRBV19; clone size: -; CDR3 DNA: TGTGCCAGTAGTATAAGGGCGACGGGCTCTGAAGCTTTCTTT; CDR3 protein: CASSIRATGSEAFF
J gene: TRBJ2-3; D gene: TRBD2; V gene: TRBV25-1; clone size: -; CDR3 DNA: TGTGCCAGCAGTGAAGAGGAGGGACTAGTGGCAGATACGCAGTATTTT; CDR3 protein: CASSEEEGLVADTQYF
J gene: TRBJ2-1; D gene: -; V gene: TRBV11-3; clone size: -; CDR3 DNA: TGTGCCAGCAGCTTAGACTCGAACAATGAGCAGTTCTTC; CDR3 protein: CASSLDSNNEQFF
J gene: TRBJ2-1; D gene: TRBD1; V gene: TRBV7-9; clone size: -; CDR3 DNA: TGTGCCAGCAGCTTACAACAGGGGGCCTACAATGAGCAGTTCTTC; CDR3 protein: CASSLQQGAYNEQFF
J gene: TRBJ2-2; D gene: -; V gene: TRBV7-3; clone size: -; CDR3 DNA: TGTGCCAGCAGCTTAACGTTTGACTCCTTCACCGGGGAGCTGTTTTTT; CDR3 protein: CASSLTFDSFTGELFF
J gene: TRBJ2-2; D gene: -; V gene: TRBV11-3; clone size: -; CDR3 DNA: TGTGCCAGCAGCTTAGGAGGGGGCACCGGGGAGCTGTTTTTT; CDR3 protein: CASSLGGGTGELFF
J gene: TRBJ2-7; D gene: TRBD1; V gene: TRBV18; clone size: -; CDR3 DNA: TGTGCCAGCTCACCGAGGACAGGGGGCGCGGAATCCTACGAGCAGTACTTC; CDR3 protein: CASSPRTGGAESYEQYF
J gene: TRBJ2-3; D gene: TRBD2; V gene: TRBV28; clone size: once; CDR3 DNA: TGTGCCAGCAGTTTAATCGCTAGCGGGGGGGGCTTTGACCGCACAGATACGCAGTATTTT; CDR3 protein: CASSLIASGGGFDRTDTQYF
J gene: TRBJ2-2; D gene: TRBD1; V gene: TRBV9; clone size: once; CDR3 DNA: TGTGCCAGCAGCGACGGACCAGGGGGCGCGGGCACCGGGGAGCTGTTTTTT; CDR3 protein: CASSDGPGGAGTGELFF
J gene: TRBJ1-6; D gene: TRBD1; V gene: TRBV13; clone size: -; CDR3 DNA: TGTGCCAGCAGCTCGGGACAGGGAATAGGATCACCCCTCCACTTT; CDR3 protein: CASSSGQGIGSPLHF
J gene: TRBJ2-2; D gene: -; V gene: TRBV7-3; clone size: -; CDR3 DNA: TGTGCCAGCAGCCCCCAGGGGACTCGGGCCACCGGGGAGCTGTTTTTT; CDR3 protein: CASSPQGTRATGELFF
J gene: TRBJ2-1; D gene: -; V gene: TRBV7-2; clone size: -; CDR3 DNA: TGTGCCAGCAGCTTAGACAGAAACTCCAGGAGGGAGCAGTTCTTC; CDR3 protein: CASSLDRNSRREQFF
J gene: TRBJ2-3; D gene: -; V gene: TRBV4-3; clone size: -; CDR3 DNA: TGCGCCAGCAGCCAAGATCTACTAGGGCCAGATACGCAGTATTTT; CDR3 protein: CASSQDLLGPDTQYF
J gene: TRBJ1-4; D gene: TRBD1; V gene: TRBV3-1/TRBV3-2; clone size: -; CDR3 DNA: TGTGCCAGCAGCCCTAACAGGGGGCGCCTCGAAAAACTGTTTTTT; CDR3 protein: CASSPNRGRLEKLFF
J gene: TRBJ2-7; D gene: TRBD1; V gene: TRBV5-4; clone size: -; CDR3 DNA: TGTGCCAGCAGCTTGTTCCGAGGAACAGGGGTTTTATCCGAGCAGTACTTC; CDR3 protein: CASSLFRGTGVLSEQYF
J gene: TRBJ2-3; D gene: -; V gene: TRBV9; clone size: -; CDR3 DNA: TGTGCCAGCAGTCTTAATGAGGGGCGAGGAGATACGCAGTATTTT; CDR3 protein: CASSLNEGRGDTQYF
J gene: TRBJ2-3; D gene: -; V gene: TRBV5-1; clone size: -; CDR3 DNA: TGCGCCAGCAGCGACAGATGGGCTCGGGGGACAGATACGCAGTATTTT; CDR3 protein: CASSDRWARGTDTQYF
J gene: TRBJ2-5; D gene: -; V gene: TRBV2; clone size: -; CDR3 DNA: TGTGCCTCGACCCCCCAGGAGACCCAGTACTTC; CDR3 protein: CASTPQETQYF
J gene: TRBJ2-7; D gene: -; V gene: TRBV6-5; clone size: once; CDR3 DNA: TGTGCCAGCAGTTCCCCCGGGGCCCGGGGGAGCTACGAGCAGTACTTC; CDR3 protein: CASSSPGARGSYEQYF
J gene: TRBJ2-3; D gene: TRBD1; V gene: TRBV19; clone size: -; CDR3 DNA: TGTGCCAGTAGGGGCGAGGGACAGAGCTCTAGCACAGATACGCAGTATTTT; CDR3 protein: CASRGEGQSSSTDTQYF
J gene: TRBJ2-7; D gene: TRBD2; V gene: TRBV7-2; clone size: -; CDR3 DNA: TGTGCCAGCGAAGGTAGCGGGGATACCTACGAGCAGTACTTC; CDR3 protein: CASEGSGDTYEQYF
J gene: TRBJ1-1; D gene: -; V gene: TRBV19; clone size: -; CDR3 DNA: TGTGCCAGTAGTACACCCGGAACAGGAGAAACTGAAGCTTTCTTT; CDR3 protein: CASSTPGTGETEAFF
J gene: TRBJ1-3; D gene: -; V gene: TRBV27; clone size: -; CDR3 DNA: TGTGCCAGCAGTTTATTTAGGTTAGGCTCTGGAAACACCATATATTTT; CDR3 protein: CASSLFRLGSGNTIYF
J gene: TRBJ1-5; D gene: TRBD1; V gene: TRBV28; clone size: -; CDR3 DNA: TGTGCCAGCAGTCACCGACAGGGCACCCTTAACAATCAGCCCCAGCATTTT; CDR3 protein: CASSHRQGTLNNQPQHF
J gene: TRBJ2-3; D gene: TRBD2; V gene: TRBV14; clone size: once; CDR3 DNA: TGTGCCAGCAGCCCCTCGGGGAGGGTATTCAATACGCAGTATTTT; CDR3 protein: CASSPSGRVFNTQYF
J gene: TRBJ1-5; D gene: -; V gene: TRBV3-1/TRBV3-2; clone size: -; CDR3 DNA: TGTGCCAGCAGCCGGGACGGAGATAGCAATCAGCCCCAGCATTTT; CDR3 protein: CASSRDGDSNQPQHF
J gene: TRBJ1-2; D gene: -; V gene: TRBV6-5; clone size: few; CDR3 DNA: TGTGCCAGCAGTTGGGGGGCCAGGGCCGATAACTATGGCTACACCTTC; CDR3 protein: CASSWGARADNYGYTF
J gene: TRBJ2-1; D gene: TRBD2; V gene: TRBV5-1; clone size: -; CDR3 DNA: TGCGCCAGCAGCTTGGTCGGGACTAGCTACGACAATGAGCAGTTCTTC; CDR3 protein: CASSLVGTSYDNEQFF
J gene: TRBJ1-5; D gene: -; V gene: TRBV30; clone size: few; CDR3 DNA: TGTGCCTGGAGTTCGAAAGGCAATCAGCCCCAGCATTTT; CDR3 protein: CAWSSKGNQPQHF
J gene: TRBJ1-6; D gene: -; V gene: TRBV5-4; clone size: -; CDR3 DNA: TGTGCCAGCAGTCTTGACAGCCCCGGTGGCTTCAGGAATTCACCCCTCCACTTT; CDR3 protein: CASSLDSPGGFRNSPLHF
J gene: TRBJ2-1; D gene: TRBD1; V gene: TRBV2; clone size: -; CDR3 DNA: TGTGCCAGCAGGGGGACAGGGGGCGCTTATTACAATGAGCAGTTCTTC; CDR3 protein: CASRGTGGAYYNEQFF
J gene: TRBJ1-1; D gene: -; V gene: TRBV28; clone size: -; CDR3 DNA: TGTGCCAGCAGTCAGACAGGCCGGACTGAAGCTTTCTTT; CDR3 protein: CASSQTGRTEAFF
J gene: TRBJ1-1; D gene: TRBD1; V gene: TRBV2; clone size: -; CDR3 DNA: TGTGCCAGCAGTGAAGCCGGACAGGGAGGGACTGAAGCTTTCTTT; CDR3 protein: CASSEAGQGGTEAFF
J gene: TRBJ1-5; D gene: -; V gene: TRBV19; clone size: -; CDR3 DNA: TGTGCCAGTAGTTTCCTCACCCTCGGGGCAGGAAATCAGCCCCAGCATTTT; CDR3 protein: CASSFLTLGAGNQPQHF
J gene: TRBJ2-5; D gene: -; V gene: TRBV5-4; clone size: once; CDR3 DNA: TGTGCCAGCAGCCGAGGGGGGGGGAGAGGAGAGACCCAGTACTTC; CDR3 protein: CASSRGGGRGETQYF
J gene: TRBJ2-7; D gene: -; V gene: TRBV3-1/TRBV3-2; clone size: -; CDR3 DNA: TGTGCCAGCAGCCTTCCGGGATTCGAGCAGTACTTC; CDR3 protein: CASSLPGFEQYF